One sample yielded the 20 T cell receptor beta chains listed below, sequenced in a study of T cells expressing NK-cell markers (dated by TCRdb to 2019 to 2021). The library was prepared using 5' RACE. Sequencer: Illumina HiSeq 2000. The reads were reprocessed in TCRdb, with one entry per CDR3 protein sequence and no accompanying DNA. This specimen's table enumerates 150,000 to 180,000 distinct CDR3 sequences. The ten biggest clones cover over 35% of the sample. Sample: blood T cells: a sorted CD56 or NKG2C T cell subset, CD4+ or CD8+ T cells, or bulk PBMC T cells (not recorded which). The receptors here all came from a woman in her fifties or sixties in good health. Donor details come from another sample of the same person, matched by shared clones.

V gene TRBV12-3 or TRBV12-4 combines with J gene TRBJ1-1; the D call of TRBD1 rests on TCRdb alone, since no DNA is present to check it. The CDR3 runs to 14 residues. CDR3 sequence reads: CASSTGGWLAEAFF.

V and J are TRBV7-9 and TRBJ1-2. The germline CDR1 and CDR2 sequences are SEHNR and FQNEAQ (reference sequence). The CDR3 length is 15 residues. The CDR3 region is CASSSSAGTAGGYTF.

The chain uses TRBV4-1 and TRBJ2-3; TCRdb lists TRBD2, though no DNA is available to test this call. There are 17 residues in the CDR3. The germline V gene encodes CDR1 MGHRA and CDR2 YSYEKL. This chain's CDR3 is CASSQGVGLAEQDTQYF.

J is TRBJ1-1 and V is TRBV25-1; TCRdb's D call of TRBD1 is untestable without DNA. CDR3 length: 14 residues. Germline V gives CDR1 MGHDK, CDR2 SYGVNS. CDR3 protein: CASIESGTGDEAFF.

The rearrangement joins TRBV7-2 to TRBJ2-1; TCRdb returns TRBD1, unconfirmable since there is no DNA. Germline V gene lookup returns CDR1 SGHTA and CDR2 FQGNSA. The CDR3 has 16 amino acids. The CDR3 sequence: CASSLSFGGTGDEQFF.

This rearrangement joins TRBV13 to TRBJ2-7. Germline CDR1 and CDR2: PRHDT and FYEKMQ (reference sequence). CDR3 length equals 14 residues. The CDR3 loop is CASSFTGSSYEQYF.

The V call is TRBV13, the J call TRBJ2-2; checking the TCRdb D call of TRBD1 is not possible without DNA. CDR3 length equals 16 residues. In germline, CDR1 is PRHDT, CDR2 FYEKMQ (reference sequence). The CDR3 is CASRNSSRGLGGELFF. Based on the CDR3 plus reference TRBV13 and TRBJ2-2, the full variable domain is AAGVIQSPRHLIKEKRETATLKCYPIPRHDTVYWYQQGPGQDPQFLISFYEKMQSDKGSIPDRFSAQQFSDYHSELNMSSLELGDSALYFCASRNSSRGLGGELFFGEGSRLTVL.

The chain couples TRBV4-1 to TRBJ2-7; lacking DNA, the TRBD2 call made by TCRdb goes unchecked. Germline values: CDR1 MGHRA, CDR2 YSYEKL. The CDR3 extends over 16 amino acids. CDR3 region: CASSRYGTSGAYEQYF.

V usage is TRBV4-1 and J usage is TRBJ1-2; without DNA, the TCRdb call of TRBD1 cannot be checked. Germline V gene sequence: CDR1 MGHRA, CDR2 YSYEKL. The CDR3 loop spans 13 amino acids. CDR3 in amino acids: CASSQGQADGYTF.

V gene TRBV27 combines with J gene TRBJ2-3. CDR1 and CDR2 (germline): MNHEY, SMNVEV (reference sequence). The CDR3 runs 15 residues. The CDR3 here is CASSFYGPSTDTQYF.

The rearrangement links TRBV7-9 to TRBJ2-2. The germline V gene encodes CDR1 SEHNR and CDR2 FQNEAQ (reference sequence). This CDR3 spans 16 amino acids. This chain's CDR3 is CASSPLVDPKAGELFF.

CDR3 sequence: CASSLGTGYTEAFF. The V and J genes are TRBV7-6 and TRBJ1-1; TCRdb's D gene call, TRBD1, goes unchecked for lack of DNA. Germline loops: CDR1 SGHVS, CDR2 FNYEAQ. The CDR3 has 14 residues.

V usage is TRBV6-6 and J usage is TRBJ2-2. The CDR3 covers 14 residues. Germline lookup yields CDR1 MNHNY and CDR2 SVGAGI (reference sequence). CDR3: CASSGDANTGELFF.

The V and J genes are TRBV7-8 and TRBJ2-7. Per the germline V gene, CDR1 is SGHVS and CDR2 is FQNEAQ. The CDR3 runs 15 residues. The CDR3 spells CASSLVWRDSYEQYF.

The chain combines TRBV12-5 with TRBJ2-1; absent DNA, TCRdb's TRBD2 call cannot be checked. The V gene's germline CDR1 is LGHNT and CDR2 FRNRAP. This CDR3 region has 14 residues. The CDR3 loop reads CASGETSGYNEQFF.

The chain has TRBV6-5 and TRBJ2-3; TCRdb names TRBD1, which stays unverified in the absence of DNA. Per the germline V gene, CDR1 is MNHEY and CDR2 is SVGAGI. This CDR3 has 17 residues. CDR3 protein: CASSYSGLGGGTDTQYF.

This rearrangement joins TRBV19 to TRBJ1-1; TCRdb designates TRBD1, a call that cannot be tested without DNA. Looked up from germline, CDR1 is LNHDA and CDR2 is SQIVND (reference sequence). This CDR3 has 17 residues. The CDR3 region is CASSIEDWGQQNTEAFF.

This sequence joins TRBV10-3 and TRBJ2-7; the D call from TCRdb, TRBD2, cannot be confirmed without DNA. Germline V CDR1 and CDR2: ENHRY, SYGVKD. This CDR3 has 18 amino acids. CDR3 in amino acids: CAMPRWGLAGGRSLEQYF.

The CDR3 sequence: CSARDRDRGSYEQYF. J is TRBJ2-7 and V is TRBV20-1; absent DNA, TCRdb's TRBD1 call cannot be checked. This CDR3 spans 15 amino acids. CDR1 is DFQATT, CDR2 SNEGSKA, per germline (reference sequence).

The chain recombines TRBV7-9 with TRBJ2-3; the TRBD2 assignment by TCRdb is unverifiable without DNA. The CDR3 has 13 amino acids. The germline V gene has CDR1 SEHNR and CDR2 FQNEAQ (reference sequence). The CDR3 here is CASSPQGGRARNF.